The 21 T cell receptor beta chains in this list originate from one sample, sequenced in a study of blood T cells in healthy people across ages. A J-beta primer mix and a sample-barcoded 5' primer were used in a second PCR of about 7 to 12 cycles. Each CDR3 protein is one row after TCRdb ran MiXCR on the 5' RACE reads. The sample holds 1.6 million or so distinct CDR3 sequences, approximately 32% seen once. The source material was blood. The origin of the receptors is a woman between 25 and 40 years old in good health.

There are many counts of this clonotype. This chain connects TRBV12-3 or TRBV12-4 to TRBJ2-7, with D possibly matching TRBD2 (5 bases). V was shortened by 3 bases and J by 6 bases, with 15 bases between the two germline ends. The CDR3 runs 14 residues. The CDR3 loop reads CASSLSGGGREQYF. The CDR3 nucleotides are TGTGCCAGCAGTTTGAGCGGAGGCGGGCGCGAGCAGTACTTC.

This chain joins TRBV11-1 and TRBJ2-1; no reliable D call. From germline, CDR1 is SGHAT and CDR2 FQDESV (reference sequence). V dropped 5 bases and J dropped 4 bases, with 15 bases sitting between them. The CDR3 has 15 residues. CDR3 nucleotide sequence: TGTGCCAGCAGCGAAGGGCAGAGTCGATACAATGAGCAGTTCTTC. Amino acids: CASSEGQSRYNEQFF.

Many counts were recorded for this clonotype. The chain's CDR3 is CASSQSAGAGGYTF. In DNA form, the CDR3 reads TGCGCCAGCAGCCAGTCCGCCGGGGCAGGTGGCTACACCTTC. The rearrangement uses TRBV4-1 and TRBJ1-2; tentative D call: TRBD1 (5 bases). The V end was cut by 3 bases, the J end by 7 bases, with 15 bases between. The CDR3 is 14 amino acids. Germline V gene lookup returns CDR1 MGHRA and CDR2 YSYEKL.

The V gene is TRBV9, the J gene TRBJ1-2; unclear D gene. Trimming stripped 2 bases from V and 4 bases from J, with 9 bases between. The CDR3 is 13 amino acids. Germline lookup yields CDR1 SGDLS and CDR2 YYNGEE. In DNA form, the CDR3 reads TGTGCCAGCAGCGTGGATGCCGGCTATGGCTACACCTTC. Residues: CASSVDAGYGYTF.

This chain links TRBV7-6 with TRBJ2-1, with D possibly being TRBD1 (7 bases). With 1 base removed from V and 6 bases from J, the gap between germline ends came to 13 bases. CDR1 is SGHVS, CDR2 FNYEAQ, per germline. The CDR3 extends over 15 amino acids. CDR3 sequence: CASSLGRGALNEQFF. As DNA, the CDR3 is TGTGCCAGCAGCTTAGGCAGGGGGGCTCTCAATGAGCAGTTCTTC.

Notes on this clonotype: A much larger clone lies a single base off, so this may be a read error. V and J are TRBV5-1 and TRBJ2-3; 9 positions match TRBD2. Germline V gives CDR1 SGHRS, CDR2 YFSETQ. This CDR3 contains 17 residues. The V and J ends lost 5 bases and 3 bases, in that order; junction bases with no gene match: 13. The CDR3 spells CASRPRMAGGLTDTQYF. The CDR3 coding sequence is TGCGCCAGCAGACCACGGATGGCGGGAGGGTTGACAGATACGCAGTATTTT.

This clonotype has just a few counts. The V call is TRBV7-6, the J call TRBJ2-7; D call uncertain. CDR3 length equals 15 residues. CDR1 and CDR2 from the germline V gene are SGHVS and FNYEAQ. Trimming removed 1 base from V and 1 base from J, with 11 bases in between. Here the CDR3 DNA reads TGTGCCAGCAGCTTAGGCGCAGGAACTTCCTACGAGCAGTACTTC. Protein sequence: CASSLGAGTSYEQYF.

This clonotype showed up just a few times. V and J are TRBV20-1 and TRBJ2-5; 7 bases are shared with TRBD2. CDR3 length equals 14 residues. Germline CDR1 DFQATT, CDR2 SNEGSKA (reference sequence). V lost 3 bases to trimming and J lost 4 bases; unmatched junction nucleotides: 8. Written as DNA, the CDR3 is TGCAGTGCTAGGGGGAGCGGGGCGGGAGAGACCCAGTACTTC. Amino acids: CSARGSGAGETQYF.

The genes are TRBV18 and TRBJ2-4, with 7 nucleotides matching TRBD1. Germline CDR1 reads KGHSH; CDR2 reads LQKENI. This CDR3 comprises 17 residues. The V gene end was trimmed by 3 bases and the J gene end by 2 bases; junction bases not matched to a gene: 10. CDR3 in amino acids: CASSPWTGGLSKNIQYF. CDR3 nucleotide sequence: TGTGCCAGCTCACCGTGGACAGGAGGACTTTCCAAAAACATTCAGTACTTC.

This clonotype was seen a handful of times. This chain links TRBV3-1 with TRBJ2-3; D gene uncertain. V was cut by 4 bases and J by 0 bases, with 14 bases left in between. Germline assignment: CDR1 LGHDT and CDR2 YNNKEL (reference sequence). The CDR3 totals 16 residues. The CDR3: CASSPQLISSTDTQYF. The DNA for the CDR3 is TGTGCCAGCAGCCCGCAGTTAATATCTAGCACAGATACGCAGTATTTT.

This clonotype was detected many times. V usage is TRBV12-3 or TRBV12-4 and J usage is TRBJ2-3; D is unclear. The V end lost 1 base, the J end lost 3 bases, and 5 bases lay between the germline ends. The CDR3 runs 13 residues. Here the CDR3 DNA reads TGTGCCAGCAGTTTAGGAGAGACAGATACGCAGTATTTT. Translation: CASSLGETDTQYF.

This chain connects TRBV30 to TRBJ2-7; D is undetermined. This CDR3 is 11 amino acids long. V lost 5 bases to trimming and J lost 3 bases, with 8 bases between them. CDR1 GTSNPN and CDR2 SVGIG come from the germline V gene (reference sequence). The CDR3 nucleotides read TGTGCCTGGGGGGTCGGCTACGAGCAGTACTTC. Its translation: CAWGVGYEQYF.

This chain joins TRBV7-3 and TRBJ2-2; tentatively, D is TRBD1 or TRBD2 (5 bases each). This CDR3 spans 14 amino acids. Germline CDR1 and CDR2: SGHTA and FQGTGA. With 5 bases removed from V and 7 bases from J, the gap between germline ends came to 14 bases. The CDR3 sequence: CASSPTRESGELFF. The CDR3 DNA reads TGTGCCAGCAGCCCCACCAGGGAGAGCGGGGAGCTGTTTTTT. Variable domain in full (rest from reference TRBV7-3 and TRBJ2-2): GAGVSQTPSNKVTEKGKYVELRCDPISGHTALYWYRQSLGQGPEFLIYFQGTGAADDSGLPNDRFFAVRPEGSVSTLKIQRTERGDSAVYLCASSPTRESGELFFGEGSRLTVL.

The V call is TRBV27, the J call TRBJ2-3; unclear D gene. This CDR3 has 14 residues. From germline, CDR1 is MNHEY and CDR2 SMNVEV (reference sequence). V was clipped by 6 bases and J by 6 bases, with 16 bases between them. The CDR3 nucleotides are TGTGCCAGCAGACCGGGCGAACTACTGGATACGCAGTATTTT. Translated: CASRPGELLDTQYF.

About this clonotype: This sequence may be a read error, since a much larger clone differs from it by one base. This sequence joins TRBV10-3 and TRBJ1-2; D is uncertain. The CDR3 sequence is 14 residues long. Trimming removed 3 bases at V and 5 bases at J, with 13 bases between. Germline CDR1 is ENHRY and CDR2 is SYGVKD. The CDR3 is CAISEGISKYGYTF. In nucleotides, the CDR3 is TGTGCCATCAGTGAAGGGATCTCCAAGTATGGCTACACCTTC.

Details on this clonotype: Without the conserved terminal phenylalanine or tryptophan, this CDR3 likely stems from a read error. This sequence joins TRBV4-1 and TRBJ2-4, with 8 nucleotides matching TRBD1. Near its end, the DNA agrees better with TRBJ2-7, so the J call may be wrong. CDR3 length equals 16 residues. The germline V gene has CDR1 MGHRA and CDR2 YSYEKL. Here the CDR3 DNA reads TGCGCCAGCAGCCAAGGTCTTCAGGGGGCTGGCTACGAGCAGTACTGC. Protein sequence: CASSQGLQGAGYEQYC.

The rearrangement joins TRBV5-1 to TRBJ2-2; D is undetermined. V was cut by 0 bases and J by 0 bases, with 6 bases left in between. CDR1 and CDR2 from the germline V gene are SGHRS and YFSETQ. The CDR3 sequence is 15 residues long. The CDR3 loop reads CASSLDSSNTGELFF. The CDR3 DNA is TGCGCCAGCAGCTTGGACTCATCGAACACCGGGGAGCTGTTTTTT.

This clonotype was seen only a few times. The rearrangement joins TRBV7-2 to TRBJ2-2; TRBD2 might be the D (6 bases). The germline CDR1 and CDR2 sequences are SGHTA and FQGNSA. The CDR3 extends over 17 amino acids. Trimming removed 2 bases from V and 4 bases from J, with 17 bases in between. The CDR3 nucleotides read TGTGCCAGCAGCTTAATTCAAGGAGGGCCGGGCACCGGGGAGCTGTTTTTT. Residues: CASSLIQGGPGTGELFF.

Points on this clonotype: At one of its ends the junction is not consistent with the germline gene, which may arise from a read error. The CDR3 reads CSARDPGTHTEVFF. CDR3 DNA sequence: TGCAGTGCTAGAGACCCCGGGACTCACACTGAAGTTTTCTTT. This chain connects TRBV20-1 to TRBJ1-1; perhaps TRBD1 as D (5 bases). The CDR3 sequence is 14 residues long. Germline V gene data show CDR1 as DFQATT and CDR2 as SNEGSKA (reference sequence).

The rearrangement uses TRBV7-2 and TRBJ2-5; D may be TRBD2 (6 bases). Germline V gives CDR1 SGHTA, CDR2 FQGNSA. CDR3 length: 16 amino acids. Deletions cut 0 bases from V and 5 bases from J, with 16 bases between. The CDR3: CASSLAREALHETQYF. The CDR3, as DNA: TGTGCCAGCAGCTTAGCGAGGGAGGCCCTTCACGAGACCCAGTACTTC.

CDR3 DNA sequence: TGCGCCAGCAGCCAAGAGGGGCTAGCGGGGGGGGCAGATACGCAGTATTTT. Amino acid sequence: CASSQEGLAGGADTQYF. The chain employs TRBV4-1 and TRBJ2-3, with 12 bases matching TRBD2. Per germline, CDR1 MGHRA and CDR2 YSYEKL. Germline trimming cut 0 bases from V and 4 bases from J; bases unmatched to any gene: 5. The CDR3 spans 17 residues.